This T cell receptor beta chain was profiled in a study of blood T cell repertoires in COVID-19. Study as a whole: Acute and convalescent COVID-19 samples came from the United States, Italy and Spain. In each case, the material was cDNA or gDNA derived from T cells, B-cell-depleted T cells, or PBMCs.

Allocation to cohorts depended on clinical history reported by the participants. CDR3 size: 15 residues. Germline CDR1 reads KGHSH; CDR2 reads LQKENI. The V end was cut by 5 bases, the J end by 0 bases, with 13 bases between. Only in-frame clones appear in the TCRdb table, and some are missing; sequencing was by immunoSEQ multiplex PCR. Among over 150,000 clones listed, 80% to 90% were seen once. The specimen sequenced was PBMCs or T cells enriched from blood (not recorded which). V and J are TRBV18 and TRBJ1-1, with D possibly matching TRBD1 (5 bases). This clonotype originated in a man between 45 and 60 years old who had recovered from COVID-19. As DNA, the CDR3 is TGTGCCAGCTCAGTCGACAGTACTATGAACACTGAAGCTTTCTTT. Protein product: CASSVDSTMNTEAFF.